This record looks at one TCR beta chain sequence and its context. Its antigen is unknown. Assay used: immunoSEQ multiplex PCR; TCRdb lists only in-frame clones, some missing. The sample holds tens of thousands of clones, 88% seen once. These data belong to a study of OX40 agonist ivuxolimab in advanced cancers. Notes on the study in general: Averaging showed that CD8+ T cells had more expanded clones than CD4+ did. Clonal expansion by week 6 occurred in CD4+ and CD8+ blood T cells (at 0.1 to 3.0 mg/kg).

Sample: CD4+ or CD8+ T cells sorted from blood, taken in a trial of the OX40 agonist ivuxolimab. The sequence came from an adult with an advanced solid tumor such as melanoma, head and neck, liver or kidney cancer.

CDR3 sequence: CASSLLARGSYGYTF. The CDR3, as DNA: TGTGCCAGCAGTTTATTAGCCAGGGGGAGCTATGGCTACACCTTC. The V gene is TRBV28, the J gene TRBJ1-2; 7 nucleotides align to TRBD1. The CDR3 has 15 residues. V shed 1 base, J shed 4 bases, and the junction held 6 bases outside the gene matches. In germline, CDR1 is MDHEN, CDR2 SYDVKM.